Each of the 30 T cell receptor beta chains below was sequenced from the same sample in a study of T cell responses to AZD1222 COVID-19 vaccine. Clones were sequenced by immunoSEQ multiplex PCR, and TCRdb holds only the in-frame ones, with some missing. The data contain some 150,000 clones, about 92% of them singletons. The sample here was peripheral blood, taken 28 days after the second AZD1222 dose. These receptors were taken from an adult who received the AZD1222 COVID-19 vaccine.

The chain links TRBV24-1 to TRBJ1-2; no definite D call. The CDR3 length is 11 residues. V was shortened by 7 bases and J by 9 bases, with 11 bases between the two germline ends. Per germline, CDR1 KGHDR and CDR2 SFDVKD. The CDR3: CATSFGDRYTF. In DNA form, the CDR3 reads TGTGCCACCAGCTTCGGGGATCGCTACACCTTC.

The gene calls are TRBV7-9 and TRBJ2-7; 11 bases align to TRBD1. V lost 5 bases and J lost 7; bases outside the gene matches: 13. The CDR3 runs 16 residues. Germline values: CDR1 SEHNR, CDR2 FQNEAQ (reference sequence). CDR3 bases: TGTGCCAGCAGCGGGACCGGGACAGGGGGTATAGGAGAGCAGTACTTC. Amino acids: CASSGTGTGGIGEQYF.

The rearrangement uses TRBV29-1 and TRBJ1-1, with D possibly being TRBD1 (5 bases). The CDR3 contains 13 residues. CDR1 is SQVTM, CDR2 ANQGSEA, per germline. V lost 4 bases and J 3 bases, leaving 12 bases between the germline ends. The CDR3 here is CSVVRQSDTEAFF. For the CDR3, the DNA is TGCAGCGTTGTACGACAGTCGGACACTGAAGCTTTCTTT.

This sequence joins TRBV14 and TRBJ2-1; the match to TRBD2 covers 11 bases. V shed 3 bases, J shed 4 bases, and the junction held 5 bases outside the gene matches. CDR1 SGHDN and CDR2 FVKESK come from the germline V gene. This CDR3 has 16 amino acids. CDR3 sequence: CASSQRTSGSYNEQFF. CDR3 nucleotides: TGTGCCAGCAGCCAGAGGACTAGCGGGTCATACAATGAGCAGTTCTTC.

The V call is TRBV4-3, the J call TRBJ1-2; D perhaps matches TRBD1 (6 bases). V was trimmed by 1 base and J by 2 bases, leaving 11 bases between them. The CDR3 sequence is 15 residues long. The germline gives CDR1 LGHNA, CDR2 YSLEER. In DNA form, the CDR3 reads TGCGCCAGCAGCCAAGTGGCAGGGGCCAACTATGGCTACACCTTC. This translates into CASSQVAGANYGYTF.

This chain joins TRBV5-1 and TRBJ1-1, with 7 bases matching TRBD1. The germline V gene encodes CDR1 SGHRS and CDR2 YFSETQ. The trim removed 0 bases at V and 6 bases at J, leaving 8 bases unmatched. This CDR3 spans 15 amino acids. The CDR3: CASSLGGQENAEAFF. The CDR3 bases are TGCGCCAGCAGCTTGGGCGGACAGGAAAACGCTGAAGCTTTCTTT. The complete variable domain, with remaining parts taken from reference TRBV5-1 and TRBJ1-1, reads KAGVTQTPRYLIKTRGQQVTLSCSPISGHRSVSWYQQTPGQGLQFLFEYFSETQRNKGNFPGRFSGRQFSNSRSEMNVSTLELGDSALYLCASSLGGQENAEAFFGQGTRLTVV.

This chain connects TRBV15 to TRBJ2-7, with D tentatively TRBD1 or TRBD2 (5 bases each). Deletions cut 0 bases from V and 0 bases from J, with 9 bases between. The germline gives CDR1 LNHNV, CDR2 YYDKDF (reference sequence). This CDR3 spans 15 amino acids. In DNA form, the CDR3 reads TGTGCCACCAGCAGAGACGGGGCAAGCTCCTACGAGCAGTACTTC. Translation: CATSRDGASSYEQYF.

The rearrangement links TRBV2 to TRBJ1-6, with TRBD1 matching over 9 bases. Trimming cost V 2 bases and J 2 bases; bases outside gene matches: 7. The germline V gene has CDR1 SNHLY and CDR2 FYNNEI. The CDR3 is 18 amino acids. This CDR3 reads CASSERGDRVTYNSPLHF. The CDR3 DNA reads TGTGCCAGCAGTGAACGTGGGGACAGGGTGACCTATAATTCACCCCTCCACTTT.

The V gene is TRBV7-9, the J gene TRBJ1-1; 7 nucleotides match TRBD1. Germline CDR1 reads SEHNR; CDR2 reads FQNEAQ (reference sequence). The CDR3 runs 15 residues. Trimming at V came to 5 bases and at J to 6 bases, leaving 12 bases not matched to a gene. For the CDR3, the DNA is TGTGCCAGCAGCCCGGGACAGTTTTTGGGGCCTGAAGCTTTCTTT. Translated: CASSPGQFLGPEAFF.

The chain links TRBV9 to TRBJ2-1; TRBD2 matches 8 bases. Per the germline V gene, CDR1 is SGDLS and CDR2 is YYNGEE. V lost 0 bases to trimming and J lost 4 bases; unmatched junction nucleotides: 3. The CDR3 has 15 residues. The CDR3 sequence: CASSVELAEYNEQFF. CDR3 in DNA: TGTGCCAGCAGCGTAGAACTAGCGGAATACAATGAGCAGTTCTTC.

The J gene is TRBJ1-1, the V gene TRBV4-1; TRBD1 might be the D (5 bases). The CDR3 loop spans 16 amino acids. Trimming pared 1 base from V and 0 bases from J, leaving 12 bases between. Germline V lookup: CDR1 MGHRA, CDR2 YSYEKL. The CDR3 region is CASSQGLWGMNTEAFF. The CDR3 DNA reads TGCGCCAGCAGCCAAGGTCTTTGGGGGATGAACACTGAAGCTTTCTTT.

This clone came up once. This chain joins TRBV2 and TRBJ1-1, with D maybe TRBD1 (6 bases). CDR3 size: 13 residues. Trimming removed 4 bases at V and 7 bases at J, with 13 bases between. CDR1 and CDR2 from the germline V gene are SNHLY and FYNNEI. The CDR3, as DNA: TGTGCCAGCAGTGCACAGGGACGGGTTGAAGCTTTCTTT. The encoded protein is CASSAQGRVEAFF.

The chain recombines TRBV14 with TRBJ1-1, with 7 bases aligning to TRBD1. There are 13 residues in the CDR3. CDR1 SGHDN and CDR2 FVKESK come from the germline V gene. V was clipped by 6 bases and J by 1 base; unmatched bases: 2. CDR3 region: CASSRQGNTEAFF. The DNA for the CDR3 is TGTGCCAGCAGTAGACAGGGGAACACTGAAGCTTTCTTT.

V usage is TRBV11-3 and J usage is TRBJ2-7; D may be TRBD1 or TRBD2 (5 bases each). CDR1 and CDR2 (germline): SGHNT, YENEEA. This CDR3 is built from 14 residues. Deletions cut 1 base from V and 4 bases from J, with 11 bases between. In DNA, the CDR3 is TGTGCCAGCAGCTTAGGGGGACCCGCATACGAGCAGTACTTC. Amino acid sequence: CASSLGGPAYEQYF.

The CDR3 sequence: CASSQVLRQLVNEQFF. For the CDR3, the DNA is TGCGCCAGCAGCCAAGTTTTAAGACAGCTGGTCAATGAGCAGTTCTTC. V and J are TRBV4-1 and TRBJ2-1; a weak D match, TRBD1 (5 bases). The germline V gene has CDR1 MGHRA and CDR2 YSYEKL. The CDR3 has 16 amino acids. Trimming pared 1 base from V and 6 bases from J, leaving 16 bases between.

CDR3: CASSLMGRLNTEAFF. The CDR3 bases are TGTGCCAGCAGCTTGATGGGCAGATTGAACACTGAAGCTTTCTTT. This chain uses TRBV5-5 with TRBJ1-1; D ambiguous. Germline lookup yields CDR1 SGHKS and CDR2 YYEKEE (reference sequence). The CDR3 covers 15 residues. V was shortened by 1 base and J by 0 bases, with 10 bases between the two germline ends.

This chain joins TRBV7-3 and TRBJ1-1, with D maybe TRBD1 (5 bases). Deletions cut 5 bases from V and 1 base from J, with 8 bases between. Germline assignment: CDR1 SGHTA and CDR2 FQGTGA. This CDR3 is built from 13 residues. The CDR3 region is CASSVTGNTEAFF. DNA of the CDR3: TGTGCCAGCAGCGTCACAGGGAACACTGAAGCTTTCTTT.

The rearrangement uses TRBV7-9 and TRBJ1-3; D remains unclear. CDR1 and CDR2 from the germline V gene are SEHNR and FQNEAQ (reference sequence). This CDR3 is 14 amino acids long. V was shortened by 4 bases and J by 4 bases, with 11 bases between the two germline ends. The CDR3 sequence is CASSSLLKGNTIYF. The CDR3 DNA sequence: TGTGCCAGCAGCTCCTTACTAAAGGGAAACACCATATATTTT.

The CDR3: CASTTVGYGYTF. Here the CDR3 DNA reads TGTGCCAGCACTACCGTGGGCTATGGCTACACCTTC. The chain has TRBV2 and TRBJ1-2; the D is unclear. The CDR3 covers 12 residues. Germline lookup yields CDR1 SNHLY and CDR2 FYNNEI. V shed 7 bases and J shed 4 bases, with 10 bases lying between them.

The chain carries TRBV4-3 and TRBJ2-7; D perhaps matches TRBD1 (5 bases). V lost 2 bases, J lost 5 bases, and 16 bases lay in between. Germline CDR1 reads LGHNA; CDR2 reads YSLEER. The CDR3 runs 15 residues. CDR3 DNA: TGCGCCAGCAGCCAACCTCGACTGGAAGGGGACGAGCAGTACTTC. Translated, it gives CASSQPRLEGDEQYF.

V gene TRBV30 combines with J gene TRBJ1-2; D remains unclear. V was pared by 8 bases and J by 3 bases, with 19 bases between. The CDR3 totals 14 residues. Per germline, CDR1 GTSNPN and CDR2 SVGIG (reference sequence). CDR3 DNA sequence: TGTGCCCTCCACGGGGAAGGCGGATACTATGGCTACACCTTC. This codes for CALHGEGGYYGYTF.

The rearrangement links TRBV11-3 to TRBJ2-7; TRBD1 might be the D (6 bases). This CDR3 has 13 residues. The germline CDR1 and CDR2 sequences are SGHNT and YENEEA. Between the trimmed V and J ends, which lost 4 bases and 3 bases, there was a span of 10 bases. The CDR3: CASSSRTDYEQYF. In DNA form, the CDR3 reads TGTGCCAGCAGCTCCAGGACAGACTACGAGCAGTACTTC.

CDR3 sequence: CASSVADRTNEKLFF. For the CDR3, the DNA is TGTGCCAGCAGCGTAGCGGACCGTACTAATGAAAAACTGTTTTTT. The V gene is TRBV9, the J gene TRBJ1-4; no clear D gene. The CDR3 has 15 residues. V lost 0 bases and J 2 bases, leaving 8 bases between the germline ends. The germline gives CDR1 SGDLS, CDR2 YYNGEE.

This chain links TRBV13 with TRBJ1-2; 7 bases agree with TRBD1. CDR1 PRHDT and CDR2 FYEKMQ come from the germline V gene (reference sequence). The V segment lost 5 bases and the J segment 4 bases; nucleotides outside the gene matches: 4. The CDR3 loop spans 13 amino acids. This CDR3 is CASSRDSLYGYTF. As DNA, the CDR3 is TGTGCCAGCAGCAGGGACAGTCTCTATGGCTACACCTTC.

This clone was counted a single time. J is TRBJ1-1 and V is TRBV30; tentative D call: TRBD1 (5 bases). Per germline, CDR1 GTSNPN and CDR2 SVGIG (reference sequence). Trimming stripped 4 bases from V and 8 bases from J, with 14 bases between. This CDR3 is built from 12 residues. The CDR3 region is CAWTTGRREAFF. The CDR3 bases are TGTGCCTGGACCACGGGACGGCGGGAAGCTTTCTTT.

The DNA of the CDR3 is TGTGCCAGCAGCTTACGACAGCACTATGGCTACACCTTC. Translated, it gives CASSLRQHYGYTF. The J gene is TRBJ1-2, the V gene TRBV5-8; weak D call: TRBD1 (5 bases). This CDR3 region has 13 residues. V was cut by 2 bases and J by 3 bases, with 8 bases left in between. Germline assignment: CDR1 SGHTS and CDR2 YDEGEE.

V usage is TRBV6-2 or TRBV6-3 and J usage is TRBJ1-1, with D tentatively TRBD1 (6 bases). The CDR3 length is 15 residues. The germline CDR1 and CDR2 sequences are MNHEY and SVGEGT. Trimming took 6 bases from V and 4 from J, leaving 18 bases between them. The CDR3 region is CASSLTGGQGTEAFF. CDR3 coding DNA: TGTGCCAGCAGCCTCACGGGGGGGCAAGGCACTGAAGCTTTCTTT.

The chain carries TRBV5-6 and TRBJ2-5; D uncertain. V lost 0 bases and J 7 bases, leaving 4 bases between the germline ends. The CDR3 consists of 11 residues. Germline CDR1 reads SGHDT; CDR2 reads YYEEEE. CDR3 DNA: TGTGCCAGCAGCTTGGCCAGGACCCAGTACTTC. Its protein is CASSLARTQYF.

The chain's CDR3 is CASSLAENTEAFF. CDR3 coding DNA: TGTGCCAGCAGCTTAGCTGAGAACACTGAAGCTTTCTTT. V is TRBV11-2 and J is TRBJ1-1; unclear D gene. Germline values: CDR1 SGHAT, CDR2 FQNNGV. This CDR3 region has 13 residues. The germline V and J ends were trimmed by 1 base and 1 base, with 4 bases remaining between them.

In its sample, this clone was seen many times. The V call is TRBV30, the J call TRBJ1-5; unclear D gene. V lost 3 bases and J 2 bases, leaving 17 bases between the germline ends. This CDR3 has 16 residues. Germline loops: CDR1 GTSNPN, CDR2 SVGIG (reference sequence). CDR3 residues: CAWSPPLRGGNQPQHF. CDR3 bases: TGTGCCTGGAGCCCCCCCCTGCGGGGAGGCAATCAGCCCCAGCATTTT.